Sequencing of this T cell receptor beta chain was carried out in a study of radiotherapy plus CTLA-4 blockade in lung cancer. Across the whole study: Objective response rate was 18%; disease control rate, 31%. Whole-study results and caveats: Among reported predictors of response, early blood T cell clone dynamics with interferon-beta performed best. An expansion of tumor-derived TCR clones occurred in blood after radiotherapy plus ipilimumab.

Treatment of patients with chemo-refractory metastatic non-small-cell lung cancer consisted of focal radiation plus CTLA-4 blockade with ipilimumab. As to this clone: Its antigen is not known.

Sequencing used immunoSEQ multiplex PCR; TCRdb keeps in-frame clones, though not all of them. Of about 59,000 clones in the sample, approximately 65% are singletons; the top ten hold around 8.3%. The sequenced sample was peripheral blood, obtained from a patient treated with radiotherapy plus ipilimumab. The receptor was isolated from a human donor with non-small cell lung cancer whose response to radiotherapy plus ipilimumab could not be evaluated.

The CDR3 loop is CASGRQATNYGYTF. CDR3 in DNA: TGTGCCAGCGGGAGACAGGCCACTAACTATGGCTACACCTTC. The chain joins TRBV6-5 to TRBJ1-2; tentatively, D is TRBD1 (6 bases). V lost 8 bases to trimming and J lost 0 bases, with 13 bases between them. CDR1 MNHEY and CDR2 SVGAGI come from the germline V gene. CDR3 length: 14 amino acids.